One sample yielded the 18 T cell receptor beta chains listed below, sequenced in a study of patients and donors after allogeneic stem cell transplantation. TCRdb called the RT-PCR reads again in MiXCR, with one record for every CDR3 protein. The sample lists tens of thousands of distinct CDR3 sequences, 26% occurring once. Source material: blood, either unsorted or a sorted T cell fraction (not recorded which). Receptors originate from a human donor who was either an allogeneic HSCT recipient or a stem cell or donor lymphocyte infusion donor (not recorded which). It is not recorded whose cells these are; they may come from a transplant donor.

The CDR3 nucleotides are TGTGCCAGCAGACCCTTCAGGGTAGGGAATGAGCAGTTCTTC. Protein: CASRPFRVGNEQFF. The rearrangement links TRBV7-2 to TRBJ2-1; TRBD1 might be the D (5 bases). There are 14 residues in the CDR3. The germline gives CDR1 SGHTA, CDR2 FQGNSA. The V and J ends lost 6 bases and 7 bases respectively, with 16 bases between them.

In its sample, this clonotype was seen a few times. The CDR3 sequence is CASSVKAVMNTEAFF. CDR3 sequence (DNA): TGTGCCAGCAGCGTAAAGGCAGTTATGAACACTGAAGCTTTCTTT. The chain uses TRBV3-1 and TRBJ1-1; D remains ambiguous. The CDR3 is 15 residues long. The germline CDR1 and CDR2 sequences are LGHDT and YNNKEL (reference sequence). V was pared by 5 bases and J by 0 bases, with 13 bases between.

The chain recombines TRBV5-1 with TRBJ2-7; no reliable D call. Germline lookup yields CDR1 SGHRS and CDR2 YFSETQ. There are 14 residues in the CDR3. Trimming removed 2 bases from V and 7 bases from J, with 16 bases in between. Here the CDR3 DNA reads TGCGCCAGCAGCTTCGGACCTTTCATAAATGAGCAGTACTTC. Translated, it gives CASSFGPFINEQYF.

This clonotype showed up just a few times. The gene calls are TRBV5-1 and TRBJ2-7; 7 bases agree with TRBD1. J lost 6 bases, V lost 0 bases, and 18 bases had no gene match. The germline CDR1 and CDR2 sequences are SGHRS and YFSETQ. The CDR3 length is 18 residues. CDR3 coding DNA: TGCGCCAGCAGCTTGGGTACCGTCACAGGGGCTCAATACGGCGAGCAGTACTTC. Translated, it gives CASSLGTVTGAQYGEQYF.

The chain joins TRBV12-3 or TRBV12-4 to TRBJ2-1; TRBD2 might be the D (6 bases). This CDR3 is built from 15 residues. The V and J ends lost 8 bases and 8 bases respectively, with 22 bases between them. CDR3: CASWELGRDGDEQFF. CDR3 in DNA: TGTGCCAGCTGGGAACTTGGGCGGGATGGGGATGAGCAGTTCTTC.

CDR3: CASRPDGTGELFF. In nucleotides, the CDR3 is TGCGCCAGCAGGCCAGACGGGACCGGGGAGCTGTTTTTT. V and J are TRBV4-1 and TRBJ2-2; D ambiguous. The CDR3 totals 13 residues. Germline loops: CDR1 MGHRA, CDR2 YSYEKL. V shed 6 bases and J shed 5 bases, with 10 bases lying between them.

The chain is built from TRBV6-5 and TRBJ2-7; possible D gene TRBD1, 6 bases. Trimming cost V 2 bases and J 7 bases, with 21 bases left between them. Germline loops: CDR1 MNHEY, CDR2 SVGAGI. The CDR3 loop spans 16 amino acids. CDR3 bases: TGTGCCAGCAGTTACAGCGACAGGCCCTCCCCACGGGAGCAGTACTTC. It codes for CASSYSDRPSPREQYF.

This clonotype was counted between two and nine times. The V gene is TRBV10-3, the J gene TRBJ2-3; 12 bases are shared with TRBD1. CDR3 length equals 14 residues. Germline CDR1 and CDR2: ENHRY and SYGVKD. V dropped 8 bases and J dropped 6; count of bases not matched to a gene: 6. This chain's CDR3 is CAIAGTGGGDTQYF. The CDR3 bases are TGTGCCATCGCCGGGACAGGGGGCGGGGATACGCAGTATTTT.

CDR3 amino acids: CASRPGTGMYNEQFF. CDR3 nucleotides: TGTGCCAGCAGACCCGGGACAGGGATGTACAATGAGCAGTTCTTC. This chain links TRBV7-2 with TRBJ2-1; 9 bases match TRBD1. This CDR3 spans 15 amino acids. With V trimmed by 6 bases and J by 4 bases, 7 bases remained unmatched. In germline, CDR1 is SGHTA, CDR2 FQGNSA.

This clonotype has ten or more counts. The chain is built from TRBV12-3 or TRBV12-4 and TRBJ1-2; D gene uncertain. The CDR3 totals 11 residues. V was pared by 4 bases and J by 8 bases, with 8 bases between. CDR3 in DNA: TGTGCCAGCAGTTCACGAGGAGGCTACACCTTC. Encoded protein: CASSSRGGYTF.

The genes are TRBV10-3 and TRBJ2-7; 10 bases are shared with TRBD1. The CDR3 loop spans 19 amino acids. J gave up 1 base and V 7 bases, and 19 bases lay outside the gene matches. CDR1 is ENHRY, CDR2 SYGVKD, per germline. The CDR3 reads CAITWSGQGGRRQSYEQYF. Written as DNA, the CDR3 is TGTGCCATCACCTGGAGCGGACAGGGGGGTAGGAGACAGTCCTACGAGCAGTACTTC.

This clonotype turned up a few times. The V call is TRBV29-1, the J call TRBJ1-2; a possible D gene is TRBD1 (5 bases). Germline-derived CDR1 and CDR2 are SQVTM and ANQGSEA. The CDR3 covers 14 residues. V was shortened by 0 bases and J by 4 bases, with 12 bases between the two germline ends. The CDR3 is CSVEDFRVVYGYTF. CDR3 DNA sequence: TGCAGCGTTGAAGACTTCAGGGTCGTCTATGGCTACACCTTC.

This clonotype was seen a few times. J is TRBJ1-6 and V is TRBV5-1; D unclear. The CDR3 consists of 13 residues. The V gene lost 0 bases and the J gene lost 6 bases, with 4 bases spanning the gap. The germline V gene has CDR1 SGHRS and CDR2 YFSETQ. The CDR3: CASSLASNSPLHF. Written as DNA, the CDR3 is TGCGCCAGCAGCTTGGCCTCTAATTCACCCCTCCACTTT.

This clonotype has more than one count but fewer than ten. The rearrangement links TRBV20-1 to TRBJ1-2, with 10 bases identical to TRBD1. The CDR3 consists of 14 residues. Trimming took 6 bases from V and 1 from J; bases not matched to a gene: 5. CDR1 DFQATT and CDR2 SNEGSKA come from the germline V gene (reference sequence). The CDR3 spells CSAPGQGDNYGYTF. Written as DNA, the CDR3 is TGCAGTGCCCCAGGACAGGGGGATAACTATGGCTACACCTTC.

The rearrangement joins TRBV4-1 to TRBJ1-5; 7 nucleotides align to TRBD1. V dropped 0 bases and J dropped 7; count of bases not matched to a gene: 9. Germline CDR1 is MGHRA and CDR2 is YSYEKL. The CDR3 is 16 residues long. CDR3 loop: CASSQDPTGFGQPQHF. CDR3 sequence (DNA): TGCGCCAGCAGCCAAGATCCGACAGGGTTCGGACAGCCCCAGCATTTT.

This clonotype was seen only a few times. The CDR3 spells CASSLVGGGYLSTDTQYF. For the CDR3, the DNA is TGTGCCAGCAGCTTAGTCGGCGGGGGATACCTAAGCACAGATACGCAGTATTTT. The gene calls are TRBV7-2 and TRBJ2-3; 7 bases are a match to TRBD2. CDR1 SGHTA and CDR2 FQGNSA come from the germline V gene. V lost 1 base and J lost 0; bases outside the gene matches: 10. The CDR3 loop spans 18 amino acids.

The V gene is TRBV7-2, the J gene TRBJ2-2, with a possible D match to TRBD2 (6 bases). Trimming removed 4 bases from V and 4 bases from J, with 16 bases in between. The CDR3 is 16 residues long. Germline CDR1 reads SGHTA; CDR2 reads FQGNSA. The CDR3 reads CASSSLTSQATGELFF. CDR3 coding DNA: TGTGCCAGCAGCTCATTGACTAGTCAGGCCACCGGGGAGCTGTTTTTT.

The CDR3 loop reads CASSLLRTTGATNEKLFF. CDR3 nucleotide sequence: TGTGCCAGCAGTTTACTCAGGACAACAGGGGCAACTAATGAAAAACTGTTTTTT. The chain is built from TRBV27 and TRBJ1-4, with 7 bases fitting TRBD1. The CDR3 has 18 amino acids. CDR1 MNHEY and CDR2 SMNVEV come from the germline V gene (reference sequence). The V and J ends lost 2 bases and 0 bases, in that order; junction bases with no gene match: 9.